This T cell receptor (beta chain) was identified in a study of blood T cells in healthy people across ages (dated by TCRdb to between 2014 and 2017). The study in broad terms: In model experiments, roughly one uniquely barcoded TCR beta cDNA molecule per two T cells was captured by template switching. Age-related changes in TCR beta repertoire diversity were measured in the study by deep sequencing normalized with unique cDNA molecular identifiers. The donors were divided into four age groups: young (average around 16 years), middle-aged (about 40), aged (around 67) and long-lived (about 80). Two additional independent replicas of 1 million unique cDNA reads from the same blood draw were analyzed for two donors (one aged 18 to 30 and one aged 80 or older).

Library generation was performed with 5' RACE. Sequencing took place on an Illumina HiSeq 2500. The second PCR ran for about 6 to 12 cycles and used a J-beta primer mix along with a sample-barcoded 5' primer. Each TCR beta cDNA molecule received a unique molecular identifier from a template-switch 5' adaptor carrying 12 random nucleotides. At least 3 million CDR3-containing paired-end reads were obtained from each sample. First-strand cDNA was synthesized from all RNA with the Mint cDNA synthesis kit, primed by a TRBC-specific oligonucleotide. All cDNA was treated with uracil-DNA glycosylase and then went through a first 18-cycle PCR with the universal primers M1SS and BC2_uni_R. Turning to the authors' computational methods: For normalization, 1 million high-quality reads were randomly selected from each sample, with every read carrying a distinct molecular identifier. Instead of being binned into consensus sequences, reads with shared molecular identifiers were discarded. MiTCR, set to a Q25 quality threshold and the strictest error-elimination algorithm, was used for CDR3 identification, clonotype clustering and error correction. Lower-bound total TCR beta diversity was estimated with a nonparametric unseen species model using Euler transformation. The public reads were run again by TCRdb, first through fastp at Q25 and then through MiXCR, and only productive beta chains were kept. When rows share a CDR3 protein, they turn into one entry using the most common DNA and genes. The V and J calls follow TCRdb's processing rather than the paper's. This sample comprises fewer than 1,200,000 distinct CDR3 sequences, under 30% of them detected only once. Jointly, the top ten make up 0.65% to 0.95% of the sample.

Systemically healthy Caucasian individuals from Russia, some 40 in total and aged about 6 to 90 years, were included as donors. Each donor gave roughly 11 milliliters of peripheral blood, drawn into EDTA-treated Vacutainer tubes. PBMCs were isolated by Ficoll-Paque density-gradient centrifugation, with at least 7 million obtained per sample. Trizol reagent was used to extract total RNA from the PBMCs, yielding at least 5.5 micrograms per sample. The percentages of naive CD45RAhigh/CD27high T cells were determined by flow cytometry on a PBMC aliquot from every donor. Overall results and qualifications from the work: Estimates of total diversity based on one million sequenced T cells were considered lower bounds and underestimates. Because the CMV infection status of the donors was unknown, age-related changes in expanded clonotypes may potentially have been confounded. Compared with the aged group, the long-lived group had more naive CD4+ T cells, fewer expanded clones and increased TCR diversity, suggesting age selection. A strong correlation was found between observed TCR beta diversity and the percentage of naive T cells measured by flow cytometry. Since profiling was done on bulk unsorted PBMCs, naive and antigen-experienced compartments could not be conclusively compared. As age increased, observed TCR beta diversity per million T cells dropped in a roughly linear way, and a significant reduction was already evident by age around 41.

This clonotype was counted a few times. Its specific antigen is unknown. Base quality data are lacking; no much larger clone is found one base away. These same records also appear under a second study, on T cells of mothers and their children. The second study's authors report: Nine systemically healthy Caucasian individuals, comprising three mothers and their six children, were included as donors. cDNA synthesis consumed the entire amount of extracted RNA, loaded at roughly 1.5 ug RNA in each 15 ul reaction. In the second PCR, the M1S primer introduced both the sample barcodes and 2-4 random nucleotides. Over 9.5 million TCR beta CDR3 reads were obtained for each mother, and millions of reads were obtained for each child. TCR recombination output is similarly shaped by thymic selection in related and unrelated pairs, with a minor effect exerted by inherited differences. Normalized repertoire overlap was always found to be slightly, but never significantly, higher in related mother-child pairs than in unrelated mother-child pairs. Persistent microchimeric T cell clones were not detected, at a sensitivity of approximately 100 clones per million clonotypes. The study used deep NGS to compare TCR beta repertoires of mothers and children, seeking features distinguishing related mother-child pairs from unrelated individuals. The mean age was around 40 +/- 4 years for the mothers and around 10 +/- 4 years for the children. After adapter ligation was performed with NEBNext reagents, the libraries were sequenced on an Illumina HiSeq 2000 with 100+100 nt paired-end reads. To avoid cross-contamination, the mother libraries and the child libraries were prepared a month apart and sequenced in separate runs. For each donor, between about 450,000 and 2,300,000 distinct TCR beta clonotypes were identified. Naive TCR beta clonotypes were estimated from low-frequency clonotypes matched to each donor's FACS-determined naive share, without sorting.

Sequenced material: blood. This receptor was identified in a girl aged 2-10 years in good health.

The CDR3 region reads CASSQDKGLAQYF. The DNA is as follows: TGCGCCAGCAGCCAAGATAAAGGGCTGGCCCAGTACTTC. The rearrangement combines TRBV4-3 with TRBJ2-5; too little of a D gene remains to name it. Taken from cysteine to phenylalanine, the CDR3 has 13 residues. Here the CDR3 DNA is all that survives: 39 bases in frame from base 1. The trim is 0 bases for V and 9 bases for J, with a gap of 11 bases between the germline ends. As encoded in the germline V gene, CDR1 is LGHNA while CDR2 is YSLEER.